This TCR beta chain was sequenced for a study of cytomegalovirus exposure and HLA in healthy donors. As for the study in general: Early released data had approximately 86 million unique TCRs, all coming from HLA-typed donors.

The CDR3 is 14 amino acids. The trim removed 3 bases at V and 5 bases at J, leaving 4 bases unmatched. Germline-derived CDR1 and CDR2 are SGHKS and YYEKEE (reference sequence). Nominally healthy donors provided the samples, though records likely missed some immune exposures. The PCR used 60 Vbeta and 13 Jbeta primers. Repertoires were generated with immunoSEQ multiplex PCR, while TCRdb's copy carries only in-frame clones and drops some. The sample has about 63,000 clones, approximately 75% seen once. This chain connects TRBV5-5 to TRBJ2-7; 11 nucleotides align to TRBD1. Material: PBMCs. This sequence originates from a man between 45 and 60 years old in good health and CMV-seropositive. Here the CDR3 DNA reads TGTGCCAGCAGCTCGGGGACAGGGGGTCACGAGCAGTACTTC. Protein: CASSSGTGGHEQYF.